The next 18 T cell receptor beta chains were all read from a single sample in a study of OX40 agonist ivuxolimab in advanced cancers. The protocol was immunoSEQ multiplex PCR, while the TCRdb copy is restricted to in-frame clones and leaves out a portion. The sample holds under 110,000 clones, approximately 90% seen once. The sample consisted of CD4+ or CD8+ T cells sorted from blood, taken in a trial of the OX40 agonist ivuxolimab. These receptors were collected from an adult with an advanced solid tumor such as melanoma, head and neck, liver or kidney cancer.

The V gene is TRBV11-3, the J gene TRBJ2-3, with D hard to call. V lost 1 base and J 6 bases, leaving 14 bases between the germline ends. Germline CDR1 and CDR2: SGHNT and YENEEA. This CDR3 is 15 amino acids long. The CDR3: CASSLGGSLADTQYF. DNA of the CDR3: TGTGCCAGCAGCTTAGGCGGTTCCCTCGCGGATACGCAGTATTTT.

DNA of the CDR3: TGTGCCAGCACCCTCCGTGGGGCAGGGCGAAATTCACCCCTCCACTTT. It codes for CASTLRGAGRNSPLHF. The V call is TRBV28, the J call TRBJ1-6; TRBD1 might be the D (5 bases). Trimming took 7 bases from V and 7 from J, leaving 20 bases between them. Germline V gene data show CDR1 as MDHEN and CDR2 as SYDVKM. The CDR3 length is 16 residues.

CDR3 in amino acids: CASSLSQITGELFF. The CDR3 nucleotides are TGTGCCAGCAGCTTGTCACAAATCACCGGGGAGCTGTTTTTT. The chain links TRBV5-6 to TRBJ2-2; D ambiguous. The CDR3 contains 14 residues. V was pared by 1 base and J by 4 bases, with 8 bases between. Germline V gene lookup returns CDR1 SGHDT and CDR2 YYEEEE.

The chain joins TRBV14 to TRBJ1-5; possible D gene TRBD1, 5 bases. V lost 1 base and J lost 7, with 14 bases in between. The CDR3 extends over 15 amino acids. Per the germline V gene, CDR1 is SGHDN and CDR2 is FVKESK. The CDR3 coding sequence is TGTGCCAGCAGCCAAGGCGGGACGGTCACCCAGCCCCAGCATTTT. This encodes CASSQGGTVTQPQHF.

The CDR3 protein is CASSPWVAGAYEQYF. Written as DNA, the CDR3 is TGTGCCAGCAGTCCCTGGGTAGCGGGGGCCTACGAGCAGTACTTC. The chain links TRBV6-1 to TRBJ2-7; 9 bases match TRBD2. The V segment lost 5 bases and the J segment 2 bases; nucleotides outside the gene matches: 7. The CDR3 covers 15 residues. Germline CDR1 and CDR2: MNHNS and SASEGT.

V and J are TRBV5-6 and TRBJ2-3, with a possible D match to TRBD2 (6 bases). Trimming removed 5 bases from V and 1 base from J, with 20 bases in between. This CDR3 is 17 amino acids long. CDR1 and CDR2 from the germline V gene are SGHDT and YYEEEE. This CDR3 is CASSFSPWDSRTDTQYF. CDR3 bases: TGTGCCAGCAGTTTTTCCCCCTGGGACTCTCGCACAGATACGCAGTATTTT. Filled out from reference TRBV5-6 and TRBJ2-3, the complete variable domain reads DAGVTQSPTHLIKTRGQQVTLRCSPKSGHDTVSWYQQALGQGPQFIFQYYEEEERQRGNFPDRFSGHQFPNYSSELNVNALLLGDSALYLCASSFSPWDSRTDTQYFGPGTRLTVL.

The rearrangement links TRBV6-6 to TRBJ1-1, with 8 bases identical to TRBD1. The junction had 16 bases not matched to a gene; V was cut back by 6 bases and J by 10 bases. Germline loops: CDR1 MNHNY, CDR2 SVGAGI (reference sequence). The CDR3 runs to 15 residues. The CDR3 is CASSLPTTGVTGAFF. The CDR3 region has the DNA TGTGCCAGCAGCCTTCCTACGACAGGGGTAACGGGAGCTTTCTTT.

The chain recombines TRBV27 with TRBJ1-1; the D gene is possibly TRBD1 (5 bases). The germline CDR1 and CDR2 sequences are MNHEY and SMNVEV (reference sequence). V lost 3 bases, J lost 5 bases, and 10 bases lay in between. The CDR3 extends over 13 amino acids. The CDR3 DNA is TGTGCCAGCAGTTTCCTCGAGGGGACTGAAGCTTTCTTT. This gives the protein CASSFLEGTEAFF.

This clone has only one observation. The CDR3 here is CASRGGGIQETQYF. The CDR3 bases are TGTGCCAGCAGGGGGGGAGGGATTCAAGAGACCCAGTACTTC. The V gene is TRBV28, the J gene TRBJ2-5, with 7 positions matching TRBD2. With V trimmed by 6 bases and J by 2 bases, 6 bases remained unmatched. The CDR3 has 14 residues. Germline V lookup: CDR1 MDHEN, CDR2 SYDVKM.

The rearrangement uses TRBV28 and TRBJ2-1; D may be TRBD1 or TRBD2 (5 bases each). V lost 5 bases and J 3 bases, leaving 14 bases between the germline ends. CDR3 size: 15 residues. Germline CDR1 reads MDHEN; CDR2 reads SYDVKM. The CDR3 sequence is CASSTPGTRYNEQFF. Here the CDR3 DNA reads TGTGCCAGCAGTACCCCAGGGACCCGCTACAATGAGCAGTTCTTC.

The chain combines TRBV7-2 with TRBJ2-7; D is perhaps TRBD2 (6 bases). Germline loops: CDR1 SGHTA, CDR2 FQGNSA. There are 15 residues in the CDR3. Trimming removed 3 bases at V and 5 bases at J, with 17 bases between. CDR3 bases: TGTGCCAGCAGCTTTGGCGGCGCGGGGTTCGACGAGCAGTACTTC. Translation: CASSFGGAGFDEQYF.

CDR3: CASRPSDGRETEAFF. The CDR3 bases are TGTGCCAGCAGACCTTCGGACGGGAGGGAAACTGAAGCTTTCTTT. V usage is TRBV27 and J usage is TRBJ1-1; D not certain. The germline CDR1 and CDR2 sequences are MNHEY and SMNVEV (reference sequence). This CDR3 has 15 amino acids. V was cut by 6 bases and J by 5 bases, with 19 bases left in between.

The CDR3 bases are TGTGCCAGCAGCTTGGGCCTGACAGCTAGCAGAAACGAGCAGTACTTC. Its protein product is CASSLGLTASRNEQYF. The genes are TRBV5-4 and TRBJ2-7; D may match TRBD1 or TRBD2 (5 bases each). V lost 0 bases, J lost 5 bases, and 18 bases lay in between. Germline V gene lookup returns CDR1 SGHNT and CDR2 YYREEE (reference sequence). This CDR3 is built from 16 residues.

This chain's CDR3 is CASSSQGVEEKLFF. DNA of the CDR3: TGTGCCAGCAGTTCACAGGGGGTGGAGGAAAAACTGTTTTTT. The V gene is TRBV6-5, the J gene TRBJ1-4, with 8 bases aligning to TRBD1. With V trimmed by 4 bases and J by 8 bases, 6 bases remained unmatched. The germline V gene has CDR1 MNHEY and CDR2 SVGAGI. There are 14 residues in the CDR3.

The chain uses TRBV15 and TRBJ2-5; 10 bases align to TRBD2. Germline lookup yields CDR1 LNHNV and CDR2 YYDKDF (reference sequence). CDR3 size: 14 residues. Germline trimming cut 4 bases from V and 4 bases from J; bases unmatched to any gene: 3. The CDR3 coding sequence is TGTGCCACCAGCATTCGACTAGCGGGAGAGACCCAGTACTTC. It is translated as CATSIRLAGETQYF.

J is TRBJ2-3 and V is TRBV19, with 9 positions matching TRBD1. This CDR3 has 15 residues. Germline trimming cut 8 bases from V and 5 bases from J; bases unmatched to any gene: 11. Germline V gives CDR1 LNHDA, CDR2 SQIVND (reference sequence). CDR3 sequence: CASVARTGDLDTQYF. The DNA for the CDR3 is TGTGCCAGTGTCGCACGGACAGGGGATTTAGATACGCAGTATTTT.

The chain couples TRBV10-3 to TRBJ2-2, with D possibly TRBD1 on 5 matching bases. V lost 0 bases, J lost 0 bases, and 8 bases lay in between. Germline CDR1 ENHRY, CDR2 SYGVKD. This CDR3 region has 16 residues. CDR3 protein: CAISESGHTNTGELFF. The CDR3 region has the DNA TGTGCCATCAGTGAGTCTGGACACACGAACACCGGGGAGCTGTTTTTT.

The V and J genes are TRBV5-4 and TRBJ1-3; weak D call: TRBD1 (5 bases). Germline V CDR1 and CDR2: SGHNT, YYREEE (reference sequence). V shed 4 bases and J shed 3 bases, with 11 bases lying between them. The CDR3 loop spans 14 amino acids. CDR3 coding DNA: TGTGCCAGCAGCATAGGGACTTTTGGAAACACCATATATTTT. The encoded protein is CASSIGTFGNTIYF. The complete variable domain, with remaining parts taken from reference TRBV5-4 and TRBJ1-3, reads ETGVTQSPTHLIKTRGQQVTLRCSSQSGHNTVSWYQQALGQGPQFIFQYYREEENGRGNFPPRFSGLQFPNYSSELNVNALELDDSALYLCASSIGTFGNTIYFGEGSWLTVV.